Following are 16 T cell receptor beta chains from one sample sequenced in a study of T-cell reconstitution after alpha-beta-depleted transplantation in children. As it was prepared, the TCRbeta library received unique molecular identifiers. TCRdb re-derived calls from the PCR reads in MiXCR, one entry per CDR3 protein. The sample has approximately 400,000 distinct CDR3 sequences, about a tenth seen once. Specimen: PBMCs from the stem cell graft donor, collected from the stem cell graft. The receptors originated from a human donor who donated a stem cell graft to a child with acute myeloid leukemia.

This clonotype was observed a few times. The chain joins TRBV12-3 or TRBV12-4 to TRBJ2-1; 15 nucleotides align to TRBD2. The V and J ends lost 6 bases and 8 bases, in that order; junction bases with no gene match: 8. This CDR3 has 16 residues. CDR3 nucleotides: TGTGCCAGCAGCCAGGGACTAGCGGGAGGAATGGATGAGCAGTTCTTC. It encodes CASSQGLAGGMDEQFF.

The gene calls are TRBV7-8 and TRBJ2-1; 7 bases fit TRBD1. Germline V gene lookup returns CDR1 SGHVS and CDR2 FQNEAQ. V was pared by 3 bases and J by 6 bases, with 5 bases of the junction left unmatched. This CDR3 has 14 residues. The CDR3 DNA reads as TGTGCCAGCAGCTTGAGAAACAGGGGCAATGAGCAGTTCTTC. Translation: CASSLRNRGNEQFF.

The CDR3 coding sequence is TGTGCCAGCAGTGAAGCGCCTCAAGAGACCCAGTACTTC. Residues: CASSEAPQETQYF. The chain couples TRBV2 to TRBJ2-5; no firm D call. Germline V gene lookup returns CDR1 SNHLY and CDR2 FYNNEI. The CDR3 loop spans 13 amino acids. The V end lost 0 bases, the J end lost 2 bases, and 4 bases lay between the germline ends.

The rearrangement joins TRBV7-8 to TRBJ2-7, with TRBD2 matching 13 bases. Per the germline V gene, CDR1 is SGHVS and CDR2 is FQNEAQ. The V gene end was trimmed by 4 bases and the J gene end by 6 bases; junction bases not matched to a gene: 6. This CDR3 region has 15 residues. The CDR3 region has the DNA TGTGCCAGCAGCTCTCGACTAGCGGGAGGCGGCGAGCAGTACTTC. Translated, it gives CASSSRLAGGGEQYF. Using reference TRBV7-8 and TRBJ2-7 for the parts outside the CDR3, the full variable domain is GAGVSQSPRYKVAKRGQDVALRCDPISGHVSLFWYQQALGQGPEFLTYFQNEAQLDKSGLPSDRFFAERPEGSVSTLKIQRTQQEDSAVYLCASSSRLAGGGEQYFGPGTRLTVT.

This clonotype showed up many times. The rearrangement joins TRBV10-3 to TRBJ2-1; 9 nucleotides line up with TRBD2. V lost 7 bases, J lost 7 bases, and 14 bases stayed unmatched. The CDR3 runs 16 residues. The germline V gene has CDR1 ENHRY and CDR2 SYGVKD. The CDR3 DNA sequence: TGTGCCATCACCGACGCTGCGGGAGGGCCCTCGAATGAGCAGTTCTTC. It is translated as CAITDAAGGPSNEQFF.

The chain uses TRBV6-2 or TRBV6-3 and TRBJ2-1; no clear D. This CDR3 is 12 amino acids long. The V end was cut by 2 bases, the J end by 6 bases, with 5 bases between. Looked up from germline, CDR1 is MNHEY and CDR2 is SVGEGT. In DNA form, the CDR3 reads TGTGCCAGCAGTTACATCGGCAATGAGCAGTTCTTC. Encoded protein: CASSYIGNEQFF.

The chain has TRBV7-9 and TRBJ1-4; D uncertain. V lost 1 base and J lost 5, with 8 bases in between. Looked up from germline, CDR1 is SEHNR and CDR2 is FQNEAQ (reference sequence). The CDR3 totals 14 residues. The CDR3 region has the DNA TGTGCCAGCAGCTTAGGAGCGTCGAATGAAAAACTGTTTTTT. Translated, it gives CASSLGASNEKLFF.

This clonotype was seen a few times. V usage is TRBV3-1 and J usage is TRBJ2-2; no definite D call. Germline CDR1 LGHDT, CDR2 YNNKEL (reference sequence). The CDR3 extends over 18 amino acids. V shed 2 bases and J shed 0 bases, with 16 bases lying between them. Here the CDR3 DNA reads TGTGCCAGCAGCCAACCAACCCGGCCCTCCACGAACACCGGGGAGCTGTTTTTT. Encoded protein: CASSQPTRPSTNTGELFF.

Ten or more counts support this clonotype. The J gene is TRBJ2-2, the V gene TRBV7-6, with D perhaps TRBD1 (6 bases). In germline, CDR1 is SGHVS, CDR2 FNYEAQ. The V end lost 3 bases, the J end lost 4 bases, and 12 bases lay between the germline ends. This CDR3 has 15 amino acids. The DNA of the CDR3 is TGTGCCAGCAGCTTTTACGAGGGGGTCACCGGGGAGCTGTTTTTT. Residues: CASSFYEGVTGELFF. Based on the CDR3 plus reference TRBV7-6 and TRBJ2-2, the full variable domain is GAGVSQSPRYKVTKRGQDVALRCDPISGHVSLYWYRQALGQGPEFLTYFNYEAQQDKSGLPNDRFSAERPEGSISTLTIQRTEQRDSAMYRCASSFYEGVTGELFFGEGSRLTVL.

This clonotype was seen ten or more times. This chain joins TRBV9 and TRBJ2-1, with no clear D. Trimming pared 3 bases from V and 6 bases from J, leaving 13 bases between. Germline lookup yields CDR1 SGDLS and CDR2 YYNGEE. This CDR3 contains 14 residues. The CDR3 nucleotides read TGTGCCAGCAGCGCCGGTAGTATAATCAATGAGCAGTTCTTC. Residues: CASSAGSIINEQFF. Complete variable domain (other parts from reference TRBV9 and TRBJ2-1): DSGVTQTPKHLITATGQRVTLRCSPRSGDLSVYWYQQSLDQGLQFLIQYYNGEERAKGNILERFSAQQFPDLHSELNLSSLELGDSALYFCASSAGSIINEQFFGPGTRLTVL.

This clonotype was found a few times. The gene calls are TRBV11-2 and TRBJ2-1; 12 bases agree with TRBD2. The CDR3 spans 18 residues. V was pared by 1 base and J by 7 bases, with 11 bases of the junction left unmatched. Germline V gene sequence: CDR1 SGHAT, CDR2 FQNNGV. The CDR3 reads CASSLVRLAGGVRNEQFF. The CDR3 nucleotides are TGTGCCAGCAGCTTAGTTCGTCTAGCGGGAGGGGTGAGGAATGAGCAGTTCTTC.

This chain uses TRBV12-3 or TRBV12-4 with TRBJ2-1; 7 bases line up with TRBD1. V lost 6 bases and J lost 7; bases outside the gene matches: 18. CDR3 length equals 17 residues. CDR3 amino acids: CASSRRPGQALGNEQFF. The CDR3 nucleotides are TGTGCCAGCAGCCGCCGCCCTGGACAGGCGCTTGGAAATGAGCAGTTCTTC.

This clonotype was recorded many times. CDR3 protein: CSARGLAGMDEQFF. As DNA, the CDR3 is TGCAGTGCTAGAGGACTAGCGGGGATGGATGAGCAGTTCTTC. The genes are TRBV20-1 and TRBJ2-1; 11 bases align to TRBD2. The V segment lost 1 base and the J segment 8 bases; nucleotides outside the gene matches: 4. The CDR3 has 14 residues. Germline-derived CDR1 and CDR2 are DFQATT and SNEGSKA (reference sequence).

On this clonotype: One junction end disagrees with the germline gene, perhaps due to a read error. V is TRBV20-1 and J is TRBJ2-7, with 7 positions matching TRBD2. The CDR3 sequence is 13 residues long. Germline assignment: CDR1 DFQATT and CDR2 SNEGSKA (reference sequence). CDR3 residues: CCASGTNSYEQYF. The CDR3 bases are TGCTGTGCTTCCGGGACTAACTCCTACGAGCAGTACTTC.

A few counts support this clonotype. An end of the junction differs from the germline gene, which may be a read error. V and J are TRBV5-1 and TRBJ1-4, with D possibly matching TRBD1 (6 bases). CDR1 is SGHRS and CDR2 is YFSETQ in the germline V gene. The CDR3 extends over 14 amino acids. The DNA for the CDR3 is TGCGCGAGCAAGGGGGGGAGCTCTAATGAAAAACTGTTTTTT. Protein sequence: CASKGGSSNEKLFF.

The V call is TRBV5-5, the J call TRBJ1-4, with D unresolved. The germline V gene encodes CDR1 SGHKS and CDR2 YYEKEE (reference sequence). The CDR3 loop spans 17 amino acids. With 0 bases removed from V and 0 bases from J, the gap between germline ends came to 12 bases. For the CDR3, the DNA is TGTGCCAGCAGCTTGGCCGCCGATATTACAACTAATGAAAAACTGTTTTTT. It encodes CASSLAADITTNEKLFF.